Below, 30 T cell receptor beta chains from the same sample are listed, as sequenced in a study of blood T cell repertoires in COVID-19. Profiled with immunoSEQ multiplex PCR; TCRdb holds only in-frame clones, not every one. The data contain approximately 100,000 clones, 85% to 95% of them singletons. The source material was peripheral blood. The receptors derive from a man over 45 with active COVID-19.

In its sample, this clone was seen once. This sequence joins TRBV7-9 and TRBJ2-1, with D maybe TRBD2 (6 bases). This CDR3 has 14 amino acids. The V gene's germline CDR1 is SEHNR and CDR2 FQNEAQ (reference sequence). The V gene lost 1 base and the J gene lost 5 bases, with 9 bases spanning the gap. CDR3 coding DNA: TGTGCCAGCAGCTTAGGGGCGGGAAACAATGAGCAGTTCTTC. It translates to CASSLGAGNNEQFF.

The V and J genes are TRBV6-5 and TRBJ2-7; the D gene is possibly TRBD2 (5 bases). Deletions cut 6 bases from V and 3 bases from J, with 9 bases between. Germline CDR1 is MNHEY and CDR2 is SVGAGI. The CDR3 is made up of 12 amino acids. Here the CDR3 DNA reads TGTGCCAGCAGGACTACTCACTACGAGCAGTACTTC. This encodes CASRTTHYEQYF.

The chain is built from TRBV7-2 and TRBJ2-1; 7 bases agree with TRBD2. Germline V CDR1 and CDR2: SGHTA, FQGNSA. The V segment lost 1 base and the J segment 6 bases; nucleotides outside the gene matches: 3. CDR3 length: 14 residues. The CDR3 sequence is CASSLDLAVNEQFF. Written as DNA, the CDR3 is TGTGCCAGCAGCTTAGACCTAGCGGTCAATGAGCAGTTCTTC. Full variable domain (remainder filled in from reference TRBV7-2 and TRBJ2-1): GAGVSQSPSNKVTEKGKDVELRCDPISGHTALYWYRQSLGQGLEFLIYFQGNSAPDKSGLPSDRFSAERTGGSVSTLTIQRTQQEDSAVYLCASSLDLAVNEQFFGPGTRLTVL.

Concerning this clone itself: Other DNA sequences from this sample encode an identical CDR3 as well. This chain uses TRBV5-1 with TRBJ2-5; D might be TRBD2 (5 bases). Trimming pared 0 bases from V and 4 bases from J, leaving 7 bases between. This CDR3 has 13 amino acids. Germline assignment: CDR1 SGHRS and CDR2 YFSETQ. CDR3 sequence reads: CASSLAGGETQYF. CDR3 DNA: TGCGCCAGCAGCTTGGCAGGAGGAGAGACCCAGTACTTC.

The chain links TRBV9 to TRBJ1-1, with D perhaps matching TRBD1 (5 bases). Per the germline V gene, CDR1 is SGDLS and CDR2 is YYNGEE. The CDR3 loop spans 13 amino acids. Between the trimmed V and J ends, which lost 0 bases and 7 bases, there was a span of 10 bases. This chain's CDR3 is CASSVAGPGEAFF. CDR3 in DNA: TGTGCCAGCAGCGTAGCAGGGCCTGGTGAAGCTTTCTTT.

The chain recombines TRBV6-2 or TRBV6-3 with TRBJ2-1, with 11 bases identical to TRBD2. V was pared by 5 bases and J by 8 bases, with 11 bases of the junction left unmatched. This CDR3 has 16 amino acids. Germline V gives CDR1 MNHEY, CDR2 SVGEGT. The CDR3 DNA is TGTGCCAGCAGTCCGAATCTAGCGGGAGGCCCCTATGAGCAGTTCTTC. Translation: CASSPNLAGGPYEQFF.

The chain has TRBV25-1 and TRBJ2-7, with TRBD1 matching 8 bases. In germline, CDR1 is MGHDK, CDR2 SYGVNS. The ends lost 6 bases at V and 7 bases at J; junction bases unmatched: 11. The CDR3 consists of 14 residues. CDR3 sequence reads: CASSRQGRNIEQYF. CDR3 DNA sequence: TGTGCCAGCAGCAGACAGGGGAGGAACATAGAGCAGTACTTC.

CDR3 region: CASSAIQGLSNQPQHF. The CDR3 bases are TGTGCCAGCAGTGCCATACAGGGGCTGAGCAATCAGCCCCAGCATTTT. This chain uses TRBV6-4 with TRBJ1-5; 7 nucleotides match TRBD1. Germline V gene sequence: CDR1 MRHNA, CDR2 SNTAGT. The trim removed 4 bases at V and 1 base at J, leaving 7 bases unmatched. This CDR3 comprises 16 residues.

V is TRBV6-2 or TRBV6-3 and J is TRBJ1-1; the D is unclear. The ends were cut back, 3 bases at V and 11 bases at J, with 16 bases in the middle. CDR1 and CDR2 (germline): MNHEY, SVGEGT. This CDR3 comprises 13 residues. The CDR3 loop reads CASSYAADLRAFF. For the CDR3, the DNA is TGTGCCAGCAGTTATGCGGCTGATTTGCGTGCTTTCTTT.

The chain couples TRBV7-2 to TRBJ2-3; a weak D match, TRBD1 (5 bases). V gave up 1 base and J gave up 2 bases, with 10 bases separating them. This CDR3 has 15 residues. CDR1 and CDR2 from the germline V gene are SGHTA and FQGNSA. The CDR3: CASSLEGSFTDTQYF. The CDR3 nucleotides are TGTGCCAGCAGCTTAGAGGGGTCCTTCACAGATACGCAGTATTTT.

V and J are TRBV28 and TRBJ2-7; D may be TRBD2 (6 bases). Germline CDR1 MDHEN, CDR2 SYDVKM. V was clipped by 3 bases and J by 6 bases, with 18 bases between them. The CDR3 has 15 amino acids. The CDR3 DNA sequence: TGTGCCAGCAGTTTCAGTTCTAGTGGGAGGAGCGAGCAGTACTTC. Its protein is CASSFSSSGRSEQYF.

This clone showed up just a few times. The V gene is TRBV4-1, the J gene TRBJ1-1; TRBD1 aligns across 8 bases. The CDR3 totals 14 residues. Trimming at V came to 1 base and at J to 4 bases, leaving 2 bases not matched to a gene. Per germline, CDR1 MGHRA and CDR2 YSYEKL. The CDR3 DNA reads TGCGCCAGCAGCCAAGGACAGGGGATCACTGAAGCTTTCTTT. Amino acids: CASSQGQGITEAFF.

This chain's CDR3 is CASSRQGDEKLFF. DNA for the CDR3: TGTGCCAGCAGCCGACAGGGGGATGAAAAACTGTTTTTT. The chain joins TRBV5-4 to TRBJ1-4, with TRBD1 identical over 9 bases. Germline CDR1 and CDR2: SGHNT and YYREEE (reference sequence). The CDR3 spans 13 residues. The J segment lost 6 bases and the V segment lost 4 bases, leaving 1 base of the junction unmatched.

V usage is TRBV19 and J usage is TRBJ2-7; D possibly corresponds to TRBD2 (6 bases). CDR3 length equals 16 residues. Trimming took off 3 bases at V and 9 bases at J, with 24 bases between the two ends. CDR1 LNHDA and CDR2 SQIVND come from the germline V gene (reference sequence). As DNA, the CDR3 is TGTGCCAGTAGTATTAGTCGGCAGACCGGACTACGAGGGCAGTACTTC. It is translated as CASSISRQTGLRGQYF.

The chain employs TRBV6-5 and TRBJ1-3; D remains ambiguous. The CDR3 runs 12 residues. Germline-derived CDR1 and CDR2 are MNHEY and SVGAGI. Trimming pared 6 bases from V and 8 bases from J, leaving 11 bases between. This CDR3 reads CASRGTVDTIYF. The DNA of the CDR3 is TGTGCCAGCAGGGGCACGGTTGACACCATATATTTT.

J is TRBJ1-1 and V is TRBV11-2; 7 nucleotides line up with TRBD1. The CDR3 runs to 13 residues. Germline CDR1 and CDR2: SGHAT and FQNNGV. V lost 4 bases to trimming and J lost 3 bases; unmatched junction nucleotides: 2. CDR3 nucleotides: TGTGCCAGCAGCTCCCAGGGGGACACTGAAGCTTTCTTT. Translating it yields CASSSQGDTEAFF.

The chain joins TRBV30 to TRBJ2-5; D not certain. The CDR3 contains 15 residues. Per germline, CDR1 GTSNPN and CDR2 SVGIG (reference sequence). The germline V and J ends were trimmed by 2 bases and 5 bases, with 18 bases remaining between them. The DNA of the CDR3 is TGTGCCTGGAGTTACGCCGGGTCCGGTGGGGAGACCCAGTACTTC. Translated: CAWSYAGSGGETQYF.

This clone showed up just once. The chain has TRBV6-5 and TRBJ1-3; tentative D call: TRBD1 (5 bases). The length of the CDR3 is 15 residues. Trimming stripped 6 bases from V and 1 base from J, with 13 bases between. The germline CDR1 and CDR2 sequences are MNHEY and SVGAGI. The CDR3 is CASRSGAGSGNTIYF. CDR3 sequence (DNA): TGTGCCAGCAGAAGTGGGGCAGGGTCTGGAAACACCATATATTTT.

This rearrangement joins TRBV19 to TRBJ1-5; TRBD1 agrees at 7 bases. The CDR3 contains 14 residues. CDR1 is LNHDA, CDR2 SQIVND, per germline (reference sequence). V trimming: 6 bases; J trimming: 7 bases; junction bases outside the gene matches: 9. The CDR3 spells CASRATGEKQPQHF. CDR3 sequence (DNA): TGTGCCAGTAGAGCCACAGGGGAGAAACAGCCCCAGCATTTT.

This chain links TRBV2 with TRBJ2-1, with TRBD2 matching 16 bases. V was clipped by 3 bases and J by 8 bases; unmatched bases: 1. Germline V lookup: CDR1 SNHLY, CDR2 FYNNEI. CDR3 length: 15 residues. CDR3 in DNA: TGTGCCAGCAGTGAGGGACTAGCGGGAGGGCATGAGCAGTTCTTC. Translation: CASSEGLAGGHEQFF.

The CDR3 loop reads CASRSEGTANYGYTF. CDR3 coding DNA: TGTGCCAGCAGGAGCGAAGGGACAGCTAACTATGGCTACACCTTC. The rearrangement joins TRBV28 to TRBJ1-2, with TRBD1 matching over 7 bases. V shed 6 bases and J 0 bases; nucleotides not matched to a gene: 7. Germline CDR1 and CDR2: MDHEN and SYDVKM. The CDR3 spans 15 residues.

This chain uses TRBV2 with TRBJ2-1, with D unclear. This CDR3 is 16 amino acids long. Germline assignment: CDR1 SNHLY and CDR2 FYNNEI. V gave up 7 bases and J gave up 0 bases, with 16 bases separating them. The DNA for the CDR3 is TGTGCCAGCATAGGAGACCCTCGGAGCTCCTACAATGAGCAGTTCTTC. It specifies CASIGDPRSSYNEQFF.

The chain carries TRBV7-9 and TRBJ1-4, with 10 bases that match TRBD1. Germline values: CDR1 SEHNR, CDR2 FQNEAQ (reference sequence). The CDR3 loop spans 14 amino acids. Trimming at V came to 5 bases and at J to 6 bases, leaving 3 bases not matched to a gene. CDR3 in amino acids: CASSTGTGDEKLFF. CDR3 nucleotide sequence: TGTGCCAGCAGCACCGGGACAGGGGATGAAAAACTGTTTTTT.

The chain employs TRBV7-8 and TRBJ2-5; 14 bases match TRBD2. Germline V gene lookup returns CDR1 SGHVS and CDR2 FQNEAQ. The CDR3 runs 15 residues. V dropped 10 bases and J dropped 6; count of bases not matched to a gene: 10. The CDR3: CATDGTSGSKKTQYF. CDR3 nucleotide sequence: TGTGCCACCGACGGGACTAGCGGGAGTAAGAAGACCCAGTACTTC. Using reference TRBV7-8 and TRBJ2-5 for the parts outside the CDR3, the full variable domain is GAGVSQSPRYKVAKRGQDVALRCDPISGHVSLFWYQQALGQGPEFLTYFQNEAQLDKSGLPSDRFFAERPEGSVSTLKIQRTQQEDSAVYLCATDGTSGSKKTQYFGPGTRLLVL.

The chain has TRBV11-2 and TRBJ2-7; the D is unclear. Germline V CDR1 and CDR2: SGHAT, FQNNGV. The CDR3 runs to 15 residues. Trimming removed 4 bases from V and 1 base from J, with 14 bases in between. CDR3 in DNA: TGTGCCAGCAGCTATTCTTTCGGTGAATCCTACGAGCAGTACTTC. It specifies CASSYSFGESYEQYF.

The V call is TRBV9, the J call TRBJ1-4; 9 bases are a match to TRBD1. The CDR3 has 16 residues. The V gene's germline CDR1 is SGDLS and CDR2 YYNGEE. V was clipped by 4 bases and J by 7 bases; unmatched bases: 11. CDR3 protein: CASSPRLGTGREKLFF. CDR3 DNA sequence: TGTGCCAGCAGCCCCCGTTTGGGGACAGGGCGTGAAAAACTGTTTTTT.

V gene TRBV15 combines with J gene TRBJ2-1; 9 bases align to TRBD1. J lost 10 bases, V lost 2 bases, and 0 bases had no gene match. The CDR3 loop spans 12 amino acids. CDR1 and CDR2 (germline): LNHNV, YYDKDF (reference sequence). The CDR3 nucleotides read TGTGCCACCAGCAGAACAGGGGGCGAGCAGTTCTTC. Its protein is CATSRTGGEQFF.

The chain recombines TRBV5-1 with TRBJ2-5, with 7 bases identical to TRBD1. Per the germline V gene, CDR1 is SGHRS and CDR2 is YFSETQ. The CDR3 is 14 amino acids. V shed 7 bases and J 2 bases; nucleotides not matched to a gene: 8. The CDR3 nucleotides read TGCGCCAGCCCCGTACCGGGACAGCAAGAGACCCAGTACTTC. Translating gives CASPVPGQQETQYF. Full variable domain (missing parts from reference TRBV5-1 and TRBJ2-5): KAGVTQTPRYLIKTRGQQVTLSCSPISGHRSVSWYQQTPGQGLQFLFEYFSETQRNKGNFPGRFSGRQFSNSRSEMNVSTLELGDSALYLCASPVPGQQETQYFGPGTRLLVL.

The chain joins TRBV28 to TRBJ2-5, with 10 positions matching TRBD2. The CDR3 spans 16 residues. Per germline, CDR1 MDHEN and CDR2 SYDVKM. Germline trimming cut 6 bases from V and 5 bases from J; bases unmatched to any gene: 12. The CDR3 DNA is TGTGCCAGCAGCCCCAGCGGGAGGGCCGTCGGGGAGACCCAGTACTTC. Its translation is CASSPSGRAVGETQYF. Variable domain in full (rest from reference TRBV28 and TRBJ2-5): DVKVTQSSRYLVKRTGEKVFLECVQDMDHENMFWYRQDPGLGLRLIYFSYDVKMKEKGDIPEGYSVSREKKERFSLILESASTNQTSMYLCASSPSGRAVGETQYFGPGTRLLVL.

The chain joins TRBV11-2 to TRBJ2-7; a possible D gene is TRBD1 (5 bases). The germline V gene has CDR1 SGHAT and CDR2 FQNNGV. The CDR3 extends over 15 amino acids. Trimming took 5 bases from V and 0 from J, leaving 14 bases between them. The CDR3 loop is CASSPDILSSYEQYF. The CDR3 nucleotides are TGTGCCAGCAGCCCGGACATCTTGAGCTCCTACGAGCAGTACTTC.